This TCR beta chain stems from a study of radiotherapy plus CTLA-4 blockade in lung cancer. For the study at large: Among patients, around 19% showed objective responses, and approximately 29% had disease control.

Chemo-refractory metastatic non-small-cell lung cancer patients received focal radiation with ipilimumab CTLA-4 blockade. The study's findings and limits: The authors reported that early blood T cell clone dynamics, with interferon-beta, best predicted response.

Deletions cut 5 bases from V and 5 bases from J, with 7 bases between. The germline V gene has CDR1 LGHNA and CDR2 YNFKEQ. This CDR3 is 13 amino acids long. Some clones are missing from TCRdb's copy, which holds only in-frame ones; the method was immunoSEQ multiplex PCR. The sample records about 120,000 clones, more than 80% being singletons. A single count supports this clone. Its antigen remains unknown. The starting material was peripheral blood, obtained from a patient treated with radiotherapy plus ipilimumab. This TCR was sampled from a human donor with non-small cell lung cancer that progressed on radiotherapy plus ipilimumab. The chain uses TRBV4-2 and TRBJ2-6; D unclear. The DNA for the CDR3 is TGTGCCAGCAGCATACCCCGGGCCAACGTCCTGACTTTC. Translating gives CASSIPRANVLTF.